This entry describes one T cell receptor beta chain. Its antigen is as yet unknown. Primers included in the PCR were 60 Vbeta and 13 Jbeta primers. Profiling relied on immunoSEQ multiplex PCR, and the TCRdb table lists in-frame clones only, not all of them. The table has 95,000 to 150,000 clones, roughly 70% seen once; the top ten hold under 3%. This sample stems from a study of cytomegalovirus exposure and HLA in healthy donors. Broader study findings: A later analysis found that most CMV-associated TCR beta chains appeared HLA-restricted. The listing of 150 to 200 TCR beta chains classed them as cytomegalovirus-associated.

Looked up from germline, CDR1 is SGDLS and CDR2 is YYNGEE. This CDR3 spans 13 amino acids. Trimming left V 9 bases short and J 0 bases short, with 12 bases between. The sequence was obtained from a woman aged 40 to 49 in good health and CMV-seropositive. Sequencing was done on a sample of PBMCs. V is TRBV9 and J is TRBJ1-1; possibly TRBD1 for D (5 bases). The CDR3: CATAQGMNTEAFF. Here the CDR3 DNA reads TGTGCCACGGCGCAGGGCATGAACACTGAAGCTTTCTTT.